The next 2 T cell receptor beta chains were all read from a single sample in a study of blood T cell repertoires in COVID-19 (dated by TCRdb to about 2020). Receptor amplification or capture employed the immunoSEQ multiplex PCR assay. The table comes from immuneACCESS by way of TCRdb, which keeps in-frame sequences with V and J called. Part of the clones is missing from these tables; in studies checked, under half for an unresolved V gene and the rest for unknown reasons. The sample table records roughly 250,000 clones; roughly nine tenths of these occur just once. The top ten clonotypes cover over 9.5% of the sample. The sample consisted of peripheral blood. Receptors originate from a woman aged 25-40 years with COVID-19, enrolled during active disease.

In its sample, this clone was seen once. DNA for the CDR3: TGTGCCAGCAGTGGACTACGCAATGAGCAGTTCTTC. It yields the protein CASSGLRNEQFF. The rearrangement links TRBV27 to TRBJ2-1, with D perhaps TRBD2 (6 bases). The CDR3 sequence is 12 residues long. Germline V gives CDR1 MNHEY, CDR2 SMNVEV (reference sequence). The germline V and J ends were trimmed by 5 bases and 6 bases, with 8 bases remaining between them.

This clone appeared a single time. Since no conserved phenylalanine or tryptophan closes the CDR3, a read error is the likely cause. The DNA is left out, because the CDR3 cannot be placed on it with certainty; the CDR3 is given as TCRdb lists it. The J gene is TRBJ1-2, the V gene TRBV6-5. The CDR3 sequence runs 10 residues, both termini included. The germline CDR1 and CDR2 sequences are MNHEY and SVGAGI. The CDR3 sequence is CASEKEFRGL.